These T cell receptor beta chains were read from a single sample in a study of shared clonotypes between healthy human individuals. Libraries were prepared by immunoSEQ multiplex PCR; TCRdb keeps only in-frame clonotypes and omits some of them. The sample shows 600,000 or so clones, roughly 95% of them seen only once. Sequenced: naive CD8+ T cells sorted from blood. These receptors were taken from a woman aged 25 to 39 in good health. The CDR3 runs from the conserved cysteine through the conserved F or W. The order of the fields is D gene, clone size, V gene, J gene, CDR3 DNA, CDR3 protein. The D gene is left open where the match is weak. A row's size may be missing; if present it is once, few, many or a size class.

.	.	TRBV6-5	TRBJ1-1	TGTGCCAGCAGTTACTCGACAGGAGTGAACACTGAAGCTTTCTTT	CASSYSTGVNTEAFF
.	once	TRBV14	TRBJ2-7	TGTGCCAGCAGCTCGATAGCAGACGAGCAGTACTTC	CASSSIADEQYF
TRBD1	once	TRBV25-1	TRBJ1-2	TGTGCCAGCAGTGAATATCCCAGGGGGGTTGGCTACACCTTC	CASSEYPRGVGYTF
.	.	TRBV6-6	TRBJ2-1	TGTGCCAGCAGTTACGGGTACTATCCTAGGGACAATGAGCAGTTCTTC	CASSYGYYPRDNEQFF
.	.	TRBV5-1	TRBJ2-7	TGCGCCAGCAGCTTGAGCGGCGCCATCGCGATTGAGCAGTACTTC	CASSLSGAIAIEQYF
TRBD1	.	TRBV28	TRBJ2-2	TGTGCCAGCGGCGAACAGGGGGACACCGGGGAGCTGTTTTTT	CASGEQGDTGELFF
TRBD2	.	TRBV30	TRBJ2-7	TGTGCCTGGACCCCTCGGGGACTAGCGTACGAGCAGTACTTC	CAWTPRGLAYEQYF
.	.	TRBV11-2	TRBJ2-1	TGTGCCACCTCTAGTGAGGTCGAGGGGCACAATGAGCAGTTCTTC	CATSSEVEGHNEQFF
.	.	TRBV19	TRBJ1-1	TGTGCCAGTAGTATAGCCCCGACAGGCTTTGAAGCTTTCTTT	CASSIAPTGFEAFF
.	.	TRBV28	TRBJ1-1	TGTGCCAGCAGTTCCCCCATGACGACAGGACCCAACACTGAAGCTTTCTTT	CASSSPMTTGPNTEAFF
.	.	TRBV2	TRBJ1-6	TGTGCCAGCAGTGACTACGGAGGACAGATCGATAATTCACCCCTCCACTTT	CASSDYGGQIDNSPLHF
.	.	TRBV11-3	TRBJ2-1	TGTGCCAGCAGCGGCTACAATGAGCAGTTCTTC	CASSGYNEQFF
.	.	TRBV2	TRBJ2-1	TGTGCCAGCAGCGAAGGGAAGGGGGGGTACTACAATGAGCAGTTCTTC	CASSEGKGGYYNEQFF
.	.	TRBV2	TRBJ2-2	TGTGCCATCTTCGACAGAATGGCCGGGGAGCTGTTTTTT	CAIFDRMAGELFF
TRBD2	.	TRBV4-1	TRBJ2-7	TGCGCCAGCAGCCAGATACTAGCGGGAGGCTACGAGCAGTACTTC	CASSQILAGGYEQYF
TRBD2	.	TRBV7-9	TRBJ2-7	TGTGCCAGCACCCGGACTAGCGGGAGGGCCTACGAGCAGTACTTC	CASTRTSGRAYEQYF
.	.	TRBV25-1	TRBJ1-1	TGTGCCAGCAGTGAATATGAAGTGGGAGCTTTCTTT	CASSEYEVGAFF
.	.	TRBV30	TRBJ2-7	TGTGCCTGGAGTGTAATTGGGGTCTACGAGCAGTACTTC	CAWSVIGVYEQYF
.	.	TRBV2	TRBJ2-7	TGTGCCATTGACCAACCGGGACATACCTACGAGCAGTACTTC	CAIDQPGHTYEQYF
.	once	TRBV19	TRBJ1-3	TGTGCCAGTCCCGGGTCTGGAAACACCATATATTTT	CASPGSGNTIYF
.	.	TRBV30	TRBJ2-3	TGTGCCTGGGGAGCGGACACAGATACGCAGTATTTT	CAWGADTDTQYF
TRBD1	.	TRBV28	TRBJ1-2	TGTGCCAGCAATCCAACTACAGGGGACTATGGCTACACCTTC	CASNPTTGDYGYTF
TRBD2	.	TRBV6-5	TRBJ2-2	TGTGCCAGCAGTTCTAGCGGGACAGGGGAGCTGTTTTTT	CASSSSGTGELFF
.	.	TRBV15	TRBJ2-5	TGTGCCACCAGCAGAGATTTCGGGGCAGATCAAGAGACCCAGTACTTC	CATSRDFGADQETQYF
.	.	TRBV6-5	TRBJ1-1	TGTGCCAGCAGTTATTCACGGAGCACTGAAGCTTTCTTT	CASSYSRSTEAFF
.	.	TRBV28	TRBJ2-1	TGTGCCAGCAGTGCCCGCCTAGACCTCCACAATGAGCAGTTCTTC	CASSARLDLHNEQFF